Detailed here is one T cell receptor beta chain. Antigen: not known. This sample is drawn from a study of T cell responses to AZD1222 COVID-19 vaccine. The study's findings and limits: Scientists sampled the repertoires only once the peak T cell response had passed. Clonal diversity was possibly underestimated, and the donors were mostly white British, with more females. Reportedly, nearly half the spike-specific TCRs target unmutated variant regions. Baseline serology detected seropositivity in only a handful of AZD1222 recipients.

V lost 3 bases to trimming and J lost 3 bases, with 11 bases between them. The CDR3 sequence is 14 residues long. Looked up from germline, CDR1 is SGHNT and CDR2 is YENEEA. Clones were read by immunoSEQ multiplex PCR, and TCRdb kept only the in-frame ones, dropping some. The table shows approximately 190,000 clones, with approximately 94% occurring only once. This TCR derives from an adult who received the MenACWY meningococcal vaccine as a control. This chain uses TRBV11-3 with TRBJ1-1; D remains ambiguous. The sample here was peripheral blood, taken 28 days after the second dose of the MenACWY control vaccine. The CDR3 region has the DNA TGTGCCAGCAGCTTCGAGTTTCCGGACACTGAAGCTTTCTTT. Translating gives CASSFEFPDTEAFF.